This TCR beta chain derives from a study of cytomegalovirus exposure and HLA in healthy donors. In the PCR, 60 Vbeta and 13 Jbeta primers were used. Source study methods: Later analysis identified 80 million to 85 million unique TCR beta chains, 9 million to 13 million shared. Assay used: immunoSEQ multiplex PCR; TCRdb lists only in-frame clones, some missing. For V, J and clone size, that table is used; D and trimming come from the DNA. The repertoire has about 160,000 clones, roughly 80% of them found once; the top ten carry approximately 1.2%. Findings and limits, study-wide: Overall, roughly 150 TCR beta chains were annotated as cytomegalovirus-associated. Most of the TCR beta V segments (in an earlier analysis) were productive either about 87% or about 30% of the time. Clonal expansion was found to be greater in HLA-associated TCR beta chains than in equally common others in a later analysis.

Points on this clone: The antigen is unknown.

Trimming took 6 bases from V and 0 from J; bases not matched to a gene: 5. Germline V lookup: CDR1 MDHEN, CDR2 SYDVKM. The CDR3 has 16 residues. Sequencing was carried out using PBMCs. The sequence was collected from a man in his thirties or forties in good health and CMV-seronegative. This chain joins TRBV28 and TRBJ1-1, with 12 bases matching TRBD1. The chain's CDR3 is CASSTGTGGLNTEAFF. The DNA for the CDR3 is TGTGCCAGCAGCACCGGGACAGGGGGCCTGAACACTGAAGCTTTCTTT. The full variable domain, in which reference TRBV28 and TRBJ1-1 provide the parts outside the CDR3, is DVKVTQSSRYLVKRTGEKVFLECVQDMDHENMFWYRQDPGLGLRLIYFSYDVKMKEKGDIPEGYSVSREKKERFSLILESASTNQTSMYLCASSTGTGGLNTEAFFGQGTRLTVV.